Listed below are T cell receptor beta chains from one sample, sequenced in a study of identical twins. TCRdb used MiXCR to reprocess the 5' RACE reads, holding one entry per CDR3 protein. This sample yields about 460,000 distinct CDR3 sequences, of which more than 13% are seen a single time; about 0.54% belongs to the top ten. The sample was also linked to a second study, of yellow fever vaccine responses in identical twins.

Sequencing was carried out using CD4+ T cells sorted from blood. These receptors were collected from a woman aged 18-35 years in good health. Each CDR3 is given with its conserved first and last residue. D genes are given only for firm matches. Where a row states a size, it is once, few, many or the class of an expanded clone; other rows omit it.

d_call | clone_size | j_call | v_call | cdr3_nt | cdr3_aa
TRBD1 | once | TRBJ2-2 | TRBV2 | TGTGCCAGCAGTGCGGTCCCGGGACAGGGTTCGAACACCGGGGAGCTGTTTTTT | CASSAVPGQGSNTGELFF
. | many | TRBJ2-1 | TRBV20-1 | TGCAGTGCTAGAGCCGATTCTTCGGAGAGCTCCTACAATGAGCAGTTCTTC | CSARADSSESSYNEQFF
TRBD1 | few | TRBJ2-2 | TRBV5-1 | TGCGCCAGCAAGACGACAGGGCCCCCCGGGGAGCTGTTTTTT | CASKTTGPPGELFF
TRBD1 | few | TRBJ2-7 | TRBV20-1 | TGCAGTGCCCCTGACAGGGCGGGTTCCTACGAGCAGTACTTC | CSAPDRAGSYEQYF
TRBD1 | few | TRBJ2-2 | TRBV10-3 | TGTGCCATCAGCCCGGACAGGGGCACCGGGGAGCTGTTTTTT | CAISPDRGTGELFF
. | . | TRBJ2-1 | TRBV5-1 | TGCGCCAGCAGCGGGGGCGTATCCTACAATGAGCAGTTCTTC | CASSGGVSYNEQFF
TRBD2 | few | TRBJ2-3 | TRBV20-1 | TGCAGTGCCCACCCGGCCGGGACTAGCGGGAGGGCCGTCACAGATACGCAGTATTTT | CSAHPAGTSGRAVTDTQYF
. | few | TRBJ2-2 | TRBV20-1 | TGCAGTGCTAGAGATGAGGCCGGGGAGCTGTTTTTT | CSARDEAGELFF
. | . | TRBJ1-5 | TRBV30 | TGTGCCTGGTCGGGTTATAGCAATCAGCCCCAGCATTTT | CAWSGYSNQPQHF
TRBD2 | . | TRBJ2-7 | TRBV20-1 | TGCAGTGCTAGAGATACACCTGGTAGCGGGAGTTACGAGCAGTACTTC | CSARDTPGSGSYEQYF
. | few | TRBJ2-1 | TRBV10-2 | TGCGCCACCTCTGGGGGGCGGACCAACAATGAGCAGTTCTTC | CATSGGRTNNEQFF